A single sample gave rise to the 26 T cell receptor beta chains below, sequenced in a study of OX40 agonist ivuxolimab in advanced cancers. Clones were sequenced by immunoSEQ multiplex PCR, and TCRdb holds only the in-frame ones, with some missing. The table lists approximately 60,000 clones, approximately 85% of them singletons, with 0.9% to 1.1% in the top ten. The sample in question was CD4+ or CD8+ T cells sorted from blood, obtained in a trial of the OX40 agonist ivuxolimab. These receptors were obtained from an adult with an advanced solid tumor such as melanoma, head and neck, liver or kidney cancer.

The chain uses TRBV5-4 and TRBJ2-1, with TRBD2 matching 7 bases. V trimming: 0 bases; J trimming: 7 bases; junction bases outside the gene matches: 7. The CDR3 covers 15 residues. Per the germline V gene, CDR1 is SGHNT and CDR2 is YYREEE (reference sequence). The CDR3 coding sequence is TGTGCCAGCAGCTTGGGCCCCGGGACTAAGAATGAGCAGTTCTTC. Translation: CASSLGPGTKNEQFF. Looking up the rest from reference TRBV5-4 and TRBJ2-1 gives the full variable domain: ETGVTQSPTHLIKTRGQQVTLRCSSQSGHNTVSWYQQALGQGPQFIFQYYREEENGRGNFPPRFSGLQFPNYSSELNVNALELDDSALYLCASSLGPGTKNEQFFGPGTRLTVL.

The chain employs TRBV6-1 and TRBJ1-6; D remains ambiguous. CDR1 MNHNS and CDR2 SASEGT come from the germline V gene. Trimming took off 3 bases at V and 6 bases at J, with 12 bases between the two ends. The CDR3 loop spans 15 amino acids. CDR3 coding DNA: TGTGCCAGCAGTGAGGCGGCAGGCATTAATTCACCCCTCCACTTT. It yields the protein CASSEAAGINSPLHF.

The V call is TRBV10-3, the J call TRBJ1-1, with TRBD1 matching over 7 bases. J gave up 1 base and V 11 bases, and 13 bases lay outside the gene matches. CDR3 length: 15 residues. Germline CDR1 ENHRY, CDR2 SYGVKD. The CDR3 DNA sequence: TGTGCCTCCGGTGGGGCAGGGGGGCCGAACACTGAAGCTTTCTTT. Translated, it gives CASGGAGGPNTEAFF.

The chain couples TRBV5-1 to TRBJ2-1; D is uncertain. Germline values: CDR1 SGHRS, CDR2 YFSETQ. Trimming removed 4 bases from V and 6 bases from J, with 14 bases in between. This CDR3 is 14 amino acids long. DNA of the CDR3: TGCGCCAGCAGCGGATCGTCGGTCGGCAATGAGCAGTTCTTC. Protein: CASSGSSVGNEQFF.

This CDR3 is CASSQDPQGGNTQYF. The CDR3 bases are TGCGCCAGCAGCCAAGATCCACAGGGGGGAAATACGCAGTATTTT. The chain uses TRBV4-3 and TRBJ2-3; 8 bases align to TRBD1. Germline CDR1 reads LGHNA; CDR2 reads YSLEER. This CDR3 region has 15 residues. Trimming removed 0 bases from V and 7 bases from J; junction bases left unmatched: 6.

The chain combines TRBV21-1 with TRBJ2-7. TRBV21-1 corresponds to a pseudogene. CDR3 size: 22 residues. The CDR3 coding sequence is TGTGCCAGCAGCAGGGGGTGGTGGAACGCCCTCCCTAGTAGCGTGATTTTCTACGAGCAGTACTTC. This gives the protein CASSRGWWNALPSSVIFYEQYF.

This chain uses TRBV5-6 with TRBJ2-5; 7 bases match TRBD2. Germline V gene sequence: CDR1 SGHDT, CDR2 YYEEEE. V was pared by 4 bases and J by 5 bases, with 14 bases of the junction left unmatched. The length of the CDR3 is 16 residues. CDR3 DNA: TGTGCCAGCAGCGTTGCAGTTAGCGGGTTATGGGAGACCCAGTACTTC. This codes for CASSVAVSGLWETQYF.

The chain joins TRBV10-1 to TRBJ1-2; D gene unclear. Trimming took 10 bases from V and 2 from J, leaving 5 bases between them. This CDR3 is built from 10 residues. The germline CDR1 and CDR2 sequences are WNHNN and SYGVQD (reference sequence). The CDR3: CATSNYGYTF. As DNA, the CDR3 is TGCGCCACTTCCAACTATGGCTACACCTTC.

This chain connects TRBV30 to TRBJ2-3; 7 bases are a match to TRBD2. With 4 bases clipped from V and 3 bases from J, the junction kept 1 base outside the gene matches. The CDR3 is 12 amino acids. CDR1 and CDR2 from the germline V gene are GTSNPN and SVGIG (reference sequence). Written as DNA, the CDR3 is TGTGCCTGGACTAGCGGTACAGATACGCAGTATTTT. It is translated as CAWTSGTDTQYF.

The chain has TRBV30 and TRBJ1-6; D is unresolved. This CDR3 region has 14 residues. Between the trimmed V and J ends, which lost 3 bases and 2 bases, there was a span of 8 bases. Germline V lookup: CDR1 GTSNPN, CDR2 SVGIG (reference sequence). CDR3 DNA: TGTGCCTGGAGAACCGGGGCCTATAATTCACCCCTCCACTTT. It is translated as CAWRTGAYNSPLHF.

The V and J genes are TRBV21-1 and TRBJ1-2; the DNA was not compared with TRBD1, the D call given in the table. TRBV21-1 is reported as a pseudogene. The CDR3 spans 13 residues. CDR3 protein: CASSKRQDYGYTF. The CDR3, as DNA: TGTGCCAGCAGCAAGCGACAGGACTATGGCTACACCTTC.

V and J are TRBV5-1 and TRBJ2-2; the match to TRBD2 covers 8 bases. This CDR3 has 16 residues. Losses at the gene ends were 3 bases for V and 5 bases for J; bases not matched to a gene: 9. Per the germline V gene, CDR1 is SGHRS and CDR2 is YFSETQ. CDR3 in amino acids: CASSYASGGGTGELFF. As DNA, the CDR3 is TGCGCCAGCAGCTATGCAAGCGGGGGAGGAACCGGGGAGCTGTTTTTT. Together with reference TRBV5-1 and TRBJ2-2, the CDR3 gives the full variable domain: KAGVTQTPRYLIKTRGQQVTLSCSPISGHRSVSWYQQTPGQGLQFLFEYFSETQRNKGNFPGRFSGRQFSNSRSEMNVSTLELGDSALYLCASSYASGGGTGELFFGEGSRLTVL.

The chain has TRBV7-9 and TRBJ1-4; 7 bases map to TRBD1. J gave up 6 bases and V 5 bases, and 9 bases lay outside the gene matches. Germline V lookup: CDR1 SEHNR, CDR2 FQNEAQ (reference sequence). This CDR3 spans 15 amino acids. Written as DNA, the CDR3 is TGTGCCAGCAGCCCAAGACAGGGTTTGGATGAAAAACTGTTTTTT. As protein: CASSPRQGLDEKLFF.

The chain links TRBV7-2 to TRBJ1-2, with D maybe TRBD1 (5 bases). This CDR3 spans 15 amino acids. V was cut by 5 bases and J by 4 bases, with 17 bases left in between. Germline values: CDR1 SGHTA, CDR2 FQGNSA. The CDR3 spells CASSPRDPFGYGYTF. As DNA, the CDR3 is TGTGCCAGCAGCCCCCGGGACCCTTTCGGCTATGGCTACACCTTC.

The chain has TRBV19 and TRBJ1-6; 9 positions agree with TRBD1. V shed 7 bases and J 8 bases; nucleotides not matched to a gene: 9. Looked up from germline, CDR1 is LNHDA and CDR2 is SQIVND (reference sequence). The CDR3 sequence is 15 residues long. Written as DNA, the CDR3 is TGTGCCAGTATGGGGACAGGGTCAAGATATTCACCCCTCCACTTT. The encoded protein is CASMGTGSRYSPLHF.

V usage is TRBV2 and J usage is TRBJ1-2; the D is unclear. V dropped 3 bases and J dropped 4 bases, with 9 bases sitting between them. CDR1 and CDR2 from the germline V gene are SNHLY and FYNNEI. CDR3 size: 13 residues. The CDR3 reads CASSDWLSYGYTF. CDR3 DNA: TGTGCCAGCAGTGATTGGTTATCCTATGGCTACACCTTC. The variable domain in full, completed from reference TRBV2 and TRBJ1-2, reads EPEVTQTPSHQVTQMGQEVILRCVPISNHLYFYWYRQILGQKVEFLVSFYNNEISEKSEIFDDQFSVERPDGSNFTLKIRSTKLEDSAMYFCASSDWLSYGYTFGSGTRLTVV.

The chain joins TRBV2 to TRBJ2-5, with 9 bases aligning to TRBD1. V shed 5 bases and J 5 bases; nucleotides not matched to a gene: 6. Per germline, CDR1 SNHLY and CDR2 FYNNEI. This CDR3 comprises 14 residues. The DNA of the CDR3 is TGTGCCAGCAGTTTCACAGGGGGCCGGGAGACCCAGTACTTC. Amino acids: CASSFTGGRETQYF.

The chain joins TRBV7-6 to TRBJ2-5; 10 nucleotides agree with TRBD1. Germline CDR1 is SGHVS and CDR2 is FNYEAQ. The CDR3 runs to 15 residues. Trimming at V came to 5 bases and at J to 1 base, leaving 4 bases not matched to a gene. The CDR3 region is CASSLGQGVQETQYF. DNA for the CDR3: TGTGCCAGCAGCCTAGGACAGGGGGTCCAAGAGACCCAGTACTTC.

Only a few counts were recorded for this clone. V gene TRBV30 combines with J gene TRBJ1-5, with 9 bases identical to TRBD1. Germline assignment: CDR1 GTSNPN and CDR2 SVGIG (reference sequence). CDR3 size: 13 residues. V lost 5 bases, J lost 4 bases, and 3 bases stayed unmatched. CDR3 bases: TGTGCCTGGGGTGGACAGGGGAATCAGCCCCAGCATTTT. Amino acids: CAWGGQGNQPQHF.

The J gene is TRBJ1-2, the V gene TRBV5-1, with 7 bases fitting TRBD1. The CDR3 length is 17 residues. Losses at the gene ends were 0 bases for V and 4 bases for J; bases not matched to a gene: 12. CDR1 is SGHRS and CDR2 is YFSETQ in the germline V gene. The CDR3 sequence: CASSLDEGAGPTYGYTF. For the CDR3, the DNA is TGCGCCAGCAGCTTGGATGAGGGGGCAGGGCCTACCTATGGCTACACCTTC.

This clone appeared a few times. This rearrangement joins TRBV4-2 to TRBJ1-5; D not certain. Germline V gene sequence: CDR1 LGHNA, CDR2 YNFKEQ. This CDR3 has 15 amino acids. V was shortened by 0 bases and J by 4 bases, with 10 bases between the two germline ends. This CDR3 is CASSQEQTVNQPQHF. The DNA of the CDR3 is TGTGCCAGCAGCCAAGAGCAGACCGTAAATCAGCCCCAGCATTTT.

The rearrangement joins TRBV13 to TRBJ2-7; 9 bases map to TRBD1. CDR3 length: 15 amino acids. V lost 5 bases, J lost 3 bases, and 8 bases stayed unmatched. CDR1 is PRHDT, CDR2 FYEKMQ, per germline (reference sequence). The DNA of the CDR3 is TGTGCCAGCAGCCGAACAGGGGGCGGTCGCTACGAGCAGTACTTC. It specifies CASSRTGGGRYEQYF.

The rearrangement links TRBV6-1 to TRBJ1-2; D is perhaps TRBD1 (5 bases). V dropped 0 bases and J dropped 6 bases, with 20 bases sitting between them. Germline V gene data show CDR1 as MNHNS and CDR2 as SASEGT. This CDR3 spans 17 amino acids. DNA of the CDR3: TGTGCCAGCAGTGAAGCGGTGGGGACGACAGTCGGAAATGGCTACACCTTC. It encodes CASSEAVGTTVGNGYTF.

About this clone: A junction end diverges from the germline sequence, so it may reflect a read error. This chain uses TRBV7-7 with TRBJ1-6; D unresolved. The length of the CDR3 is 16 residues. Germline CDR1 is SSHAT and CDR2 is FNYEAQ (reference sequence). CDR3 amino acids: CASSLDAQSINSPLHF. The DNA for the CDR3 is TGTGCTAGCAGCTTAGACGCTCAAAGTATTAATTCACCCCTCCACTTT. The full variable domain, with the rest looked up from reference TRBV7-7 and TRBJ1-6, is GAGVSQSPRYKVTKRGQDVTLRCDPISSHATLYWYQQALGQGPEFLTYFNYEAQPDKSGLPSDRFSAERPEGSISTLTIQRTEQRDSAMYRCASSLDAQSINSPLHFGNGTRLTVT.

The chain is built from TRBV9 and TRBJ2-1; D is ambiguous. This CDR3 comprises 13 residues. The V gene lost 0 bases and the J gene lost 6 bases, with 7 bases spanning the gap. Germline CDR1 SGDLS, CDR2 YYNGEE. CDR3 loop: CASSVVFGNEQFF. DNA for the CDR3: TGTGCCAGCAGCGTAGTGTTCGGCAATGAGCAGTTCTTC.

CDR3 loop: CASSLSGTDLIAQPQHF. The CDR3 DNA follows: TGTGCCAGCAGCCTCTCCGGAACAGACTTAATTGCTCAGCCCCAGCATTTT. The rearrangement uses TRBV7-2 and TRBJ1-5; no definite D call. V lost 5 bases and J lost 6, with 23 bases in between. CDR1 and CDR2 from the germline V gene are SGHTA and FQGNSA. The length of the CDR3 is 17 residues.